These T cell receptor beta chains were read from a single sample in a study of CD8 T cells in Susac syndrome. TCRdb ran MiXCR on the immunoSEQ multiplex PCR reads and lists one entry per CDR3 protein. This table has under 85,000 distinct CDR3 sequences, 85% to 95% appearing once. Material: CD8+ T cells from PBMCs. These receptors originate from a human donor with Susac syndrome. CDR3s include the opening cysteine and the closing phenylalanine or tryptophan. The D gene is left open where the match is weak. Expanded clones are given a class, and other clones once, few, many or no size at all.

d_call clone_size j_call v_call cdr3_nt cdr3_aa
. . TRBJ2-2 TRBV5-1 TGCGCCAGCAGCCAGACAGGGAACACCGGGGAGCTGTTTTTT CASSQTGNTGELFF
. . TRBJ1-1 TRBV4-1 TGCGCCAGCAGCCAAGCGGGGCGTAATGAAGCTTTCTTT CASSQAGRNEAFF
. . TRBJ1-1 TRBV27 TGTGCCAGCAGTTTATCGGACGGATCTGAAGCTTTCTTT CASSLSDGSEAFF
. once TRBJ1-1 TRBV7-9 TGTGCCAGCAGCTTAGTGGGCAGTTTCGGCACTGAAGCTTTCTTT CASSLVGSFGTEAFF
TRBD1 . TRBJ2-3 TRBV27 TGTGCCAGCACCCCGGACAGGGGGCATTCAGATACGCAGTATTTT CASTPDRGHSDTQYF
. . TRBJ2-1 TRBV5-1 TGCGCCAGCAGCCCCGGTCCCGGGACATCGAGGAATGAGCAGTTCTTC CASSPGPGTSRNEQFF
TRBD1 . TRBJ1-2 TRBV4-3 TGCGCCAGCAGCCGAATCGCAGGGGGCGGCTACACCTTC CASSRIAGGGYTF
TRBD2 . TRBJ2-5 TRBV19 TGTGCCAGTAGTTCCGGGGGGGACCAAGAGACCCAGTACTTC CASSSGGDQETQYF
. . TRBJ2-2 TRBV29-1 TGCAGCGTTGCTACTACAGGGACCGGGGAGCTGTTTTTT CSVATTGTGELFF
. . TRBJ2-1 TRBV12-3/TRBV12-4 TGTGCCAGCAGTGGACAGCAGTCCTACAATGAGCAGTTCTTC CASSGQQSYNEQFF